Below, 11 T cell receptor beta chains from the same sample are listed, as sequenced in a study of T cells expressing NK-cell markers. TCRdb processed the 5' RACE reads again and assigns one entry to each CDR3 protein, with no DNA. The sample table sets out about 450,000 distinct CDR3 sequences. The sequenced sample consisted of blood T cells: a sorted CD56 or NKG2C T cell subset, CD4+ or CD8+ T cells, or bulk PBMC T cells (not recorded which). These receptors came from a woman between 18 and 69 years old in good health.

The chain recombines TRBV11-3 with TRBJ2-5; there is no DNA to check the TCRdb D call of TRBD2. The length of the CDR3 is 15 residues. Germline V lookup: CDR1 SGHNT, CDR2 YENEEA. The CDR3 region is CASSLGAGEAETQYF.

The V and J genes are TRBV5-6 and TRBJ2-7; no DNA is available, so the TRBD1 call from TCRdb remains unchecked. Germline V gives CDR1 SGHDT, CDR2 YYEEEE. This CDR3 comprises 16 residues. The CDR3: CASSEMGQSSSYEQYF.

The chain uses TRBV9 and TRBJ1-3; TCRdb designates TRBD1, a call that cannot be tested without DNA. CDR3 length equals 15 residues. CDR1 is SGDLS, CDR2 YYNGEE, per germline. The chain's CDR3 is CASAAGTSSGNTIYF.

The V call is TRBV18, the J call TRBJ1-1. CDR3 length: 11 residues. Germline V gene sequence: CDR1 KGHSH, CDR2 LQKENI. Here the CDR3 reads CASSDRTEAFF.

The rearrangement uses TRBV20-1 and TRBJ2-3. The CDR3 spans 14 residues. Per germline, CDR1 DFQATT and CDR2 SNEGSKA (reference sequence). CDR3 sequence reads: CSARVGTAKDTQYF.

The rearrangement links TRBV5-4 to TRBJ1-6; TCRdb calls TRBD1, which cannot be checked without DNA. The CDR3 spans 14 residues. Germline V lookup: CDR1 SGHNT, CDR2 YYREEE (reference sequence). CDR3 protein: CASSLLGRTSPLHF.

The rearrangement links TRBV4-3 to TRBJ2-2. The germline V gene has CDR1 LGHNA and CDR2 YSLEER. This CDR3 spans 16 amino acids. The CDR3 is CASSQDPSGETGELFF.

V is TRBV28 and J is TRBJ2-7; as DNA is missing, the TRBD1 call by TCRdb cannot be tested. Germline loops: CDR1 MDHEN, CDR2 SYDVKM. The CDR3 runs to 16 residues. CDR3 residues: CASSQGGQGAHYEQYF.

The CDR3 loop is CASSPRGGENIQYF. The V call is TRBV11-2, the J call TRBJ2-4; the TCRdb call, TRBD1, lacks DNA for checking. The CDR3 extends over 14 amino acids. Germline-derived CDR1 and CDR2 are SGHAT and FQNNGV.

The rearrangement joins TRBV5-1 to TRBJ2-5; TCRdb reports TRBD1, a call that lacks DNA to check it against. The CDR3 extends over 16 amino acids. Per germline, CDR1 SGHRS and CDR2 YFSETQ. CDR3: CASSALGQGFLETQYF.

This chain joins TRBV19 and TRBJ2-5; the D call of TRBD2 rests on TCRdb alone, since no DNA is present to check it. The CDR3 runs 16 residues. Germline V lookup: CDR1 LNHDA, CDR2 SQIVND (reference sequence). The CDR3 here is CASARLAGTGAETQYF.